The 25 T cell receptor beta chains reported below all come from one sample, sequenced in a study of response to subunit inactivated influenza vaccine. TCRdb reanalysed the RT-PCR reads using MiXCR and keeps one entry per CDR3 protein. This sample has 530,000 or so distinct CDR3 sequences, with 25% found just once. The source material was CD4+ T cells sorted from PBMCs, sampled around 5 days after vaccination. These receptor sequences come from a man between 50 and 59 years old who received an inactivated influenza vaccine.

The rearrangement links TRBV12-3 or TRBV12-4 to TRBJ2-5; D might be TRBD2 (5 bases). The V and J ends lost 5 bases and 4 bases respectively, with 14 bases between them. The CDR3 runs to 14 residues. The DNA for the CDR3 is TGTGCCAGCAGTCCGCCTAGCTCTGGAGAGACCCAGTACTTC. Its protein product is CASSPPSSGETQYF.

The sample holds many counts of this clonotype. V is TRBV24-1 and J is TRBJ2-5, with D perhaps TRBD2 (7 bases). The V end lost 1 base, the J end lost 5 bases, and 16 bases lay between the germline ends. Germline-derived CDR1 and CDR2 are KGHDR and SFDVKD. This CDR3 has 16 residues. CDR3 protein: CATSDLMFGGQETQYF. The CDR3, as DNA: TGTGCCACCAGTGATTTAATGTTCGGGGGGCAGGAGACCCAGTACTTC.

The J gene is TRBJ1-5, the V gene TRBV7-2; D is unresolved. V lost 5 bases and J lost 7, with 15 bases in between. The CDR3 length is 14 residues. Looked up from germline, CDR1 is SGHTA and CDR2 is FQGNSA. In nucleotides, the CDR3 is TGTGCCAGCAGCCCCTCGTTCGGAGGCCAGCCCCAGCATTTT. This gives the protein CASSPSFGGQPQHF.

This rearrangement joins TRBV20-1 to TRBJ2-7; 13 positions agree with TRBD2. CDR1 and CDR2 (germline): DFQATT, SNEGSKA (reference sequence). Trimming cost V 1 base and J 6 bases; bases outside gene matches: 6. The CDR3 length is 15 residues. For the CDR3, the DNA is TGCAGTGCTAGAGTCGGGACTAGCGGGATGTCCGAGCAGTACTTC. Its protein is CSARVGTSGMSEQYF.

In this sample, this clonotype turned up a few times. The CDR3 coding sequence is TGTGCCATCAAGTCGGGAGTTCCCTACAATGAGCAGTTCTTC. This gives the protein CAIKSGVPYNEQFF. This rearrangement joins TRBV10-3 to TRBJ2-1, with D possibly being TRBD2 (6 bases). V lost 7 bases and J lost 2, with 12 bases in between. Germline-derived CDR1 and CDR2 are ENHRY and SYGVKD. The CDR3 covers 14 residues.

The chain recombines TRBV12-3 or TRBV12-4 with TRBJ2-2; 7 bases line up with TRBD2. There are 14 residues in the CDR3. Germline trimming cut 6 bases from V and 7 bases from J; bases unmatched to any gene: 8. CDR3 region: CASRKAGAVGELFF. CDR3 nucleotides: TGTGCCAGCAGGAAGGCGGGAGCCGTCGGGGAGCTGTTTTTT.

This clonotype has just a few counts. The genes are TRBV6-2 or TRBV6-3 and TRBJ1-1; a weak D match, TRBD1 (6 bases). The CDR3 runs 15 residues. Germline V lookup: CDR1 MNHEY, CDR2 SVGEGT. Trimming pared 6 bases from V and 2 bases from J, leaving 16 bases between. The CDR3 coding sequence is TGTGCCAGCAGGCCAACGGGACACTCAAACACTGAAGCTTTCTTT. Protein product: CASRPTGHSNTEAFF.

A few counts support this clonotype. The V call is TRBV29-1, the J call TRBJ2-1; 11 nucleotides agree with TRBD2. Germline V CDR1 and CDR2: SQVTM, ANQGSEA. This CDR3 comprises 15 residues. Trimming cost V 4 bases and J 5 bases; bases outside gene matches: 7. CDR3 coding DNA: TGCAGCGTTGGTAGCGGGAGGGCCACCAACAATGAGCAGTTCTTC. Translating gives CSVGSGRATNNEQFF.

This chain joins TRBV20-1 and TRBJ2-1; TRBD2 agrees at 9 bases. V lost 6 bases and J lost 1; bases outside the gene matches: 22. In germline, CDR1 is DFQATT, CDR2 SNEGSKA (reference sequence). The CDR3 spans 20 residues. The chain's CDR3 is CSAPPPAGGPNYHSYNEQFF. CDR3 coding DNA: TGCAGTGCGCCGCCCCCCGCGGGAGGGCCCAATTACCATTCCTACAATGAGCAGTTCTTC.

The sample holds a few counts of this clonotype. The V call is TRBV12-3 or TRBV12-4, the J call TRBJ2-4; the match to TRBD2 covers 12 bases. V dropped 3 bases and J dropped 3; count of bases not matched to a gene: 21. The length of the CDR3 is 22 residues. The CDR3, as DNA: TGTGCCAGCAGTTTGGTGGGGGCTAGCGGGAGGGCCTCGGGGTATGGCAAAAACATTCAGTACTTC. Amino acids: CASSLVGASGRASGYGKNIQYF.

The V gene is TRBV12-3 or TRBV12-4, the J gene TRBJ1-5, with TRBD1 as a possible D gene (5 bases). This CDR3 comprises 15 residues. The V gene lost 6 bases and the J gene lost 1 base, with 13 bases spanning the gap. The CDR3 region is CASSPGGGSNQPQHF. CDR3 in DNA: TGTGCCAGCAGCCCCGGCGGGGGGAGCAATCAGCCCCAGCATTTT.

This clonotype was counted only a few times. The genes are TRBV3-1 and TRBJ1-1; D is undetermined. The V and J ends lost 4 bases and 1 base respectively, with 7 bases between them. CDR3 length: 13 residues. Germline assignment: CDR1 LGHDT and CDR2 YNNKEL (reference sequence). This CDR3 reads CASSRAANTEAFF. The CDR3 DNA follows: TGTGCCAGCAGCCGGGCGGCGAACACTGAAGCTTTCTTT.

The table lists this clonotype with a few counts. V usage is TRBV20-1 and J usage is TRBJ2-7, with 14 bases aligning to TRBD2. Germline V gene sequence: CDR1 DFQATT, CDR2 SNEGSKA (reference sequence). This CDR3 has 13 residues. The V segment lost 7 bases and the J segment 9 bases; nucleotides outside the gene matches: 8. For the CDR3, the DNA is TGCAGTGTCTTGACTAGCGGGAGGGCCTCGCAGTACTTC. Its protein product is CSVLTSGRASQYF.

This clonotype has just a few counts. The genes are TRBV7-2 and TRBJ2-7; the D is unclear. The CDR3 sequence is 12 residues long. V gave up 5 bases and J gave up 3 bases, with 8 bases separating them. CDR1 and CDR2 (germline): SGHTA, FQGNSA. This chain's CDR3 is CASSLTNYEQYF. The CDR3 nucleotides read TGTGCCAGCAGCCTGACAAACTACGAGCAGTACTTC. Using reference TRBV7-2 and TRBJ2-7 for the parts outside the CDR3, the full variable domain is GAGVSQSPSNKVTEKGKDVELRCDPISGHTALYWYRQSLGQGLEFLIYFQGNSAPDKSGLPSDRFSAERTGGSVSTLTIQRTQQEDSAVYLCASSLTNYEQYFGPGTRLTVT.

The V and J genes are TRBV12-3 or TRBV12-4 and TRBJ2-3; D is perhaps TRBD2 (5 bases). The V end was cut by 6 bases, the J end by 9 bases, with 10 bases between. This CDR3 is 11 amino acids long. The CDR3: CASRTGLTQYF. The CDR3 DNA is TGTGCCAGCAGAACGGGATTGACGCAGTATTTT.

This clonotype was recorded at least ten times. The chain couples TRBV6-5 to TRBJ1-2; 8 nucleotides align to TRBD1. V shed 2 bases and J 4 bases; nucleotides not matched to a gene: 6. The CDR3 has 15 amino acids. Germline V gene sequence: CDR1 MNHEY, CDR2 SVGAGI. Here the CDR3 reads CASSYTGTGSYGYTF. In DNA form, the CDR3 reads TGTGCCAGCAGTTACACCGGGACAGGATCCTATGGCTACACCTTC.

Remarks on this clonotype: This may come from a read error, since a much larger clone is one base off. The chain links TRBV3-1 to TRBJ2-2, with 10 bases matching TRBD1. This CDR3 contains 19 residues. The germline V gene encodes CDR1 LGHDT and CDR2 YNNKEL (reference sequence). CDR3 sequence reads: CTTRDGDRGLVWNTGELFF. The CDR3, as DNA: TGTACCACCCGAGATGGGGACAGGGGTTTAGTGTGGAACACCGGGGAGCTGTTTTTT.

The chain joins TRBV7-2 to TRBJ1-1; 9 bases are a match to TRBD1. Per germline, CDR1 SGHTA and CDR2 FQGNSA. Trimming cost V 5 bases and J 3 bases; bases outside gene matches: 10. This CDR3 contains 16 residues. CDR3 DNA: TGTGCCAGCAGCCCTCGTCCCGGGACAGGGTACACTGAAGCTTTCTTT. Its protein is CASSPRPGTGYTEAFF.

This clonotype was seen more than once but under ten times. This chain uses TRBV10-3 with TRBJ2-7; TRBD1 matches 11 bases. The V gene end was trimmed by 8 bases and the J gene end by 4 bases; junction bases not matched to a gene: 4. Germline-derived CDR1 and CDR2 are ENHRY and SYGVKD. This CDR3 spans 13 amino acids. Here the CDR3 DNA reads TGTGCCATCGGACAGGGGGCGGGTTACGAGCAGTACTTC. It is translated as CAIGQGAGYEQYF.

V usage is TRBV14 and J usage is TRBJ2-2; no reliable D call. CDR1 SGHDN and CDR2 FVKESK come from the germline V gene. CDR3 length: 13 residues. V was shortened by 2 bases and J by 3 bases, with 4 bases between the two germline ends. The CDR3 DNA follows: TGTGCCAGCAGCCAACAGCACACCGGGGAGCTGTTTTTT. Translating it yields CASSQQHTGELFF.

The sample holds a few counts of this clonotype. V and J are TRBV7-2 and TRBJ2-5, with D unresolved. The CDR3 contains 14 residues. The germline gives CDR1 SGHTA, CDR2 FQGNSA. The V end was cut by 3 bases, the J end by 1 base, with 9 bases between. CDR3 region: CASSFQHGQETQYF. CDR3 nucleotide sequence: TGTGCCAGCAGCTTCCAACATGGCCAAGAGACCCAGTACTTC.

The gene calls are TRBV12-3 or TRBV12-4 and TRBJ2-3; D may be TRBD2 (5 bases). There are 14 residues in the CDR3. V was cut by 6 bases and J by 2 bases, with 12 bases left in between. Here the CDR3 DNA reads TGTGCCAGCAGCCACGGCGGGTCCACAGATACGCAGTATTTT. The encoded protein is CASSHGGSTDTQYF.

The CDR3 bases are TGCAGTGCTAGAGATACACTAGCGGGAGTAAGGAATGAGCAGTTCTTC. It yields the protein CSARDTLAGVRNEQFF. The V call is TRBV20-1, the J call TRBJ2-1; 11 bases are a match to TRBD2. Looked up from germline, CDR1 is DFQATT and CDR2 is SNEGSKA (reference sequence). This CDR3 region has 16 residues. V gave up 0 bases and J gave up 7 bases; unmatched junction bases: 8.

The rearrangement uses TRBV10-3 and TRBJ2-2, with D perhaps TRBD2 (6 bases). CDR3 length equals 13 residues. Deletions cut 3 bases from V and 6 bases from J, with 8 bases between. Germline V gene sequence: CDR1 ENHRY, CDR2 SYGVKD. CDR3 coding DNA: TGTGCCATCAGTGACAGGGAGGCCGGGGAGCTGTTTTTT. Amino acids: CAISDREAGELFF.

Concerning this clonotype itself: An end of the junction differs from the germline gene, which may be a read error. The rearrangement uses TRBV12-3 or TRBV12-4 and TRBJ2-2; D uncertain. There are 16 residues in the CDR3. The CDR3 DNA is TGTGCCAGCAGTTTAGTCGAATTTTGGAACCCCGGGGAGCTGTTTTTT. This encodes CASSLVEFWNPGELFF.